Presented here are 25 T cell receptor beta chains from one specimen sequenced in a study of blood T cell repertoires in COVID-19. Generated by immunoSEQ multiplex PCR, the TCRdb table keeps only in-frame clones and is missing some. The sample lists some 290,000 clones; around 90% were seen once. The sequencing sample was made of PBMCs or T cells enriched from blood (not recorded which). The origin of the receptors is a middle-aged woman with acute COVID-19.

The chain joins TRBV14 to TRBJ1-5; tentatively, D is TRBD1 (5 bases). Per germline, CDR1 SGHDN and CDR2 FVKESK. V was pared by 1 base and J by 3 bases, with 7 bases between. The CDR3 is 14 residues long. The CDR3 spells CASSQAGINQPQHF. The CDR3 DNA follows: TGTGCCAGCAGCCAAGCAGGGATCAATCAGCCCCAGCATTTT.

Comments on this clone: This sequence may be a read error, since a much larger clone differs from it by one base. J is TRBJ1-5 and V is TRBV27, with TRBD1 matching 9 bases. The germline V gene encodes CDR1 MNHEY and CDR2 SMNVEV (reference sequence). V lost 6 bases and J lost 7; bases outside the gene matches: 7. The CDR3 covers 14 residues. The CDR3 loop reads CASSPRTGDQPQHF. The CDR3 coding sequence is TGTGCCAGCAGCCCCCGGACAGGGGACCAGCCCCAGCATTTT.

The V call is TRBV7-2, the J call TRBJ2-1; no clear D. The CDR3 has 12 amino acids. The V gene lost 5 bases and the J gene lost 6 bases, with 8 bases spanning the gap. Germline V gene data show CDR1 as SGHTA and CDR2 as FQGNSA. This chain's CDR3 is CASSRDINEQFF. The CDR3 nucleotides are TGTGCCAGCAGCCGTGACATCAATGAGCAGTTCTTC.

The CDR3 spells CASSRSTGSNQPQHF. CDR3 sequence (DNA): TGTGCCAGCAGCCGTTCGACAGGGTCGAACCAGCCCCAGCATTTT. This chain uses TRBV28 with TRBJ1-5; TRBD1 matches at 7 bases. This CDR3 contains 15 residues. Germline trimming cut 6 bases from V and 7 bases from J; bases unmatched to any gene: 12. In germline, CDR1 is MDHEN, CDR2 SYDVKM. Drawing the rest from reference TRBV28 and TRBJ1-5, the complete variable domain is DVKVTQSSRYLVKRTGEKVFLECVQDMDHENMFWYRQDPGLGLRLIYFSYDVKMKEKGDIPEGYSVSREKKERFSLILESASTNQTSMYLCASSRSTGSNQPQHFGDGTRLSIL.

The chain joins TRBV30 to TRBJ1-1; no reliable D call. The germline V and J ends were trimmed by 2 bases and 1 base, with 11 bases remaining between them. The CDR3 sequence is 14 residues long. Germline V gene sequence: CDR1 GTSNPN, CDR2 SVGIG (reference sequence). CDR3 sequence: CAWSTGKGNTEAFF. The CDR3 DNA reads TGTGCCTGGAGTACGGGGAAAGGGAACACTGAAGCTTTCTTT.

The V call is TRBV7-3, the J call TRBJ2-1, with D maybe TRBD2 (6 bases). CDR1 and CDR2 from the germline V gene are SGHTA and FQGTGA. This CDR3 contains 13 residues. Between the trimmed V and J ends, which lost 5 bases and 9 bases, there was a span of 14 bases. The CDR3 region is CASSLVVGGEQFF. In DNA, the CDR3 is TGTGCCAGCAGCCTCGTCGTGGGGGGTGAGCAGTTCTTC.

This clone was observed a handful of times. V and J are TRBV11-3 and TRBJ2-3; the match to TRBD2 covers 8 bases. Losses at the gene ends were 6 bases for V and 2 bases for J; bases not matched to a gene: 7. The length of the CDR3 is 15 residues. The V gene's germline CDR1 is SGHNT and CDR2 YENEEA. The CDR3 reads CASSRISGTTDTQYF. The CDR3 coding sequence is TGTGCCAGCAGTCGCATTAGCGGGACCACAGATACGCAGTATTTT. Full variable domain (outside the CDR3, taken from reference TRBV11-3 and TRBJ2-3): EAGVVQSPRYKIIEKKQPVAFWCNPISGHNTLYWYLQNLGQGPELLIRYENEEAVDDSQLPKDRFSAERLKGVDSTLKIQPAELGDSAVYLCASSRISGTTDTQYFGPGTRLTVL.

In its sample, this clone was seen once. The sample has other DNA sequences that encode this CDR3 too. The DNA for the CDR3 is TGTGCCAGCAGCTCCACAGGGGGAAACTATGGCTACACCTTC. Encoded protein: CASSSTGGNYGYTF. The rearrangement joins TRBV7-2 to TRBJ1-2; 8 bases line up with TRBD1. After removal of 4 bases from V and 2 bases from J, the junction contained 3 bases not matched to a gene. There are 14 residues in the CDR3. Germline values: CDR1 SGHTA, CDR2 FQGNSA.

As regards this clone: Its ends do not fully match the called genes, so a read error is possible. The rearrangement links TRBV2 to TRBJ1-2, with 8 bases aligning to TRBD1. The CDR3 spans 11 residues. Looked up from germline, CDR1 is SNHLY and CDR2 is FYNNEI. The CDR3 region has the DNA TGTGCCAGCAGTGATTGGACAGGGCGAAACTTC. Amino acid sequence: CASSDWTGRNF.

DNA for the CDR3: TGTGCCAGCAGGGTGGACAGGTCCGGGGAGCTGTTTTTT. It specifies CASRVDRSGELFF. This sequence joins TRBV7-9 and TRBJ2-2; 7 bases map to TRBD1. V was clipped by 6 bases and J by 6 bases; unmatched bases: 4. This CDR3 comprises 13 residues. CDR1 SEHNR and CDR2 FQNEAQ come from the germline V gene (reference sequence).

This chain uses TRBV7-8 with TRBJ2-7; 9 bases agree with TRBD1. The CDR3 covers 15 residues. The V gene's germline CDR1 is SGHVS and CDR2 FQNEAQ. After removal of 1 base from V and 3 bases from J, the junction contained 4 bases not matched to a gene. CDR3 sequence reads: CASSLDGQGNYEQYF. The CDR3 DNA reads as TGTGCCAGCAGCTTAGACGGACAGGGGAACTACGAGCAGTACTTC.

The V and J genes are TRBV24-1 and TRBJ1-5, with a tentative D call TRBD1 (5 bases). Germline loops: CDR1 KGHDR, CDR2 SFDVKD. The CDR3 covers 13 residues. V lost 1 base, J lost 10 bases, and 10 bases lay in between. The CDR3 DNA is TGTGCCACCAGTGATTTTTGGGGCTTTCCCCAGCATTTT. It yields the protein CATSDFWGFPQHF.

This chain links TRBV5-4 with TRBJ2-7; possible D gene TRBD1, 6 bases. This CDR3 comprises 14 residues. V lost 4 bases, J lost 2 bases, and 13 bases lay in between. Germline lookup yields CDR1 SGHNT and CDR2 YYREEE (reference sequence). The chain's CDR3 is CASSTGQNPYEQYF. DNA for the CDR3: TGTGCCAGCAGCACTGGACAGAACCCCTACGAGCAGTACTTC.

CDR3 sequence reads: CAWSGAGRVNSPLHF. CDR3 coding DNA: TGTGCCTGGAGTGGGGCAGGGAGGGTTAATTCACCCCTCCACTTT. The chain links TRBV30 to TRBJ1-6, with TRBD1 as a possible D gene (5 bases). Per germline, CDR1 GTSNPN and CDR2 SVGIG (reference sequence). The CDR3 covers 15 residues. The V end was cut by 1 base, the J end by 6 bases, with 13 bases between.

The CDR3 coding sequence is TGTGCCTGGAGTGAAGTGCGGGAGCAGTACTTC. Translated, it gives CAWSEVREQYF. The chain recombines TRBV30 with TRBJ2-7; D ambiguous. Germline-derived CDR1 and CDR2 are GTSNPN and SVGIG (reference sequence). V lost 1 base and J lost 7, with 8 bases in between. CDR3 size: 11 residues.

CDR3 DNA sequence: TGTGCCAGCAGTAGCCGGGACAGGGCTTCTGGCTACACCTTC. This codes for CASSSRDRASGYTF. This sequence joins TRBV28 and TRBJ1-2; 9 nucleotides line up with TRBD1. J gave up 7 bases and V 5 bases, and 8 bases lay outside the gene matches. The CDR3 is 14 amino acids. Per the germline V gene, CDR1 is MDHEN and CDR2 is SYDVKM.

The chain links TRBV7-3 to TRBJ2-1; 8 bases are a match to TRBD1. From germline, CDR1 is SGHTA and CDR2 FQGTGA. The J segment lost 1 base and the V segment lost 5 bases, leaving 7 bases of the junction unmatched. The CDR3 covers 16 residues. The CDR3, as DNA: TGTGCCAGCAGCCCCGGACAGGGCGAGTCCTACAATGAGCAGTTCTTC. This sequence encodes CASSPGQGESYNEQFF.

The V call is TRBV5-1, the J call TRBJ2-5; D might be TRBD2 (6 bases). The CDR3 sequence is 16 residues long. V dropped 1 base and J dropped 3 bases, with 16 bases sitting between them. Germline V CDR1 and CDR2: SGHRS, YFSETQ. This CDR3 reads CASSLRGPPGEETQYF. For the CDR3, the DNA is TGCGCCAGCAGCTTGAGGGGCCCCCCGGGGGAAGAGACCCAGTACTTC.

The chain links TRBV5-8 to TRBJ1-4; 10 bases fit TRBD1. This CDR3 has 16 residues. The junction had 7 bases not matched to a gene; V was cut back by 4 bases and J by 4 bases. Germline loops: CDR1 SGHTS, CDR2 YDEGEE. The CDR3 protein is CASSPGTGANNEKLFF. For the CDR3, the DNA is TGTGCCAGCAGCCCTGGGACAGGGGCTAATAATGAAAAACTGTTTTTT. Full variable domain (outside the CDR3, taken from reference TRBV5-8 and TRBJ1-4): EAGVTQSPTHLIKTRGQQATLRCSPISGHTSVYWYQQALGLGLQFLLWYDEGEERNRGNFPPRFSGRQFPNYSSELNVNALELEDSALYLCASSPGTGANNEKLFFGSGTQLSVL.

The chain uses TRBV5-8 and TRBJ1-5; TRBD1 agrees at 7 bases. Germline V gene sequence: CDR1 SGHTS, CDR2 YDEGEE. The CDR3 spans 16 residues. J gave up 2 bases and V 4 bases, and 9 bases lay outside the gene matches. CDR3 bases: TGTGCCAGCAGCATGGGACAGTACGGAGGCAATCAGCCCCAGCATTTT. It is translated as CASSMGQYGGNQPQHF.

This clone was seen just once. This chain connects TRBV28 to TRBJ2-7; 7 bases line up with TRBD1. The CDR3 has 16 residues. The J segment lost 4 bases and the V segment lost 7 bases, leaving 16 bases of the junction unmatched. In germline, CDR1 is MDHEN, CDR2 SYDVKM. CDR3 in amino acids: CASKQTGTSNRYEQYF. The CDR3 nucleotides read TGTGCCAGCAAGCAGACAGGGACCTCAAATCGATACGAGCAGTACTTC.

This rearrangement joins TRBV3-1 (or the pseudogene TRBV3-2) to TRBJ2-3; 9 bases map to TRBD2. Looked up from germline, CDR1 is LGHDT and CDR2 is YNNKEL (reference sequence). V trimming: 5 bases; J trimming: 3 bases; junction bases outside the gene matches: 9. This CDR3 is built from 16 residues. Here the CDR3 DNA reads TGTGCCAGCAGCTTCATAGCGGGGGTGTCGACAGATACGCAGTATTTT. Protein sequence: CASSFIAGVSTDTQYF.

V is TRBV25-1 and J is TRBJ2-3, with D maybe TRBD1 (6 bases). Trimming left V 10 bases short and J 3 bases short, with 17 bases between. CDR3 size: 14 residues. In germline, CDR1 is MGHDK, CDR2 SYGVNS. The CDR3 sequence is CATSGGQGTDTQYF. The CDR3 DNA reads as TGTGCCACCAGCGGTGGGCAGGGGACAGATACGCAGTATTTT.

V is TRBV7-2 and J is TRBJ2-7, with 7 bases lining up with TRBD1. Germline V gene data show CDR1 as SGHTA and CDR2 as FQGNSA. The CDR3 is 14 residues long. Trimming at V came to 4 bases and at J to 0 bases, leaving 3 bases not matched to a gene. The CDR3 here is CASSWTGSSYEQYF. CDR3 bases: TGTGCCAGCAGCTGGACAGGCAGCTCCTACGAGCAGTACTTC.

CDR3 in amino acids: CASSLSRVPLHF. The CDR3 nucleotides read TGTGCCAGCAGCTTGAGTCGGGTACCCCTCCACTTT. V usage is TRBV7-2 and J usage is TRBJ1-6; D gene ambiguous. The length of the CDR3 is 12 residues. Trimming took off 3 bases at V and 12 bases at J, with 9 bases between the two ends. Per the germline V gene, CDR1 is SGHTA and CDR2 is FQGNSA.